Listed below are T cell receptor beta chains from one sample, sequenced in a study of cytomegalovirus exposure and HLA in healthy donors. Assay: immunoSEQ multiplex PCR; the TCRdb copy retains only in-frame clones and omits some. Counted here are some 270,000 clones, nearly 95% occurring once; the ten biggest clones make up 1.7%. Sequencing was done on a sample of PBMCs. These receptors were collected from a girl aged 2 to 9 in good health and CMV-seronegative. Both conserved end residues are trimmed from each CDR3. Fields, in order: clone size, V gene, J gene, D gene, CDR3 protein. A D gene is named only where the DNA matches it firmly. A row's size may be missing; if present it is once, few, many or a size class.

abundance: -; v_gene: TRBV11-3; j_gene: TRBJ1-1; d_gene: -; CDR3aa: ASSFGMGLNIEAF
abundance: -; v_gene: TRBV4-1; j_gene: TRBJ2-1; d_gene: TRBD1; CDR3aa: ASSPNRGHEQF
abundance: -; v_gene: TRBV19; j_gene: TRBJ1-1; d_gene: TRBD1; CDR3aa: ASKIGQGLSTEAF
abundance: -; v_gene: TRBV5-4; j_gene: TRBJ2-5; d_gene: TRBD2; CDR3aa: ASSPASGGGDQY
abundance: -; v_gene: TRBV5-6; j_gene: TRBJ2-1; d_gene: TRBD1; CDR3aa: ASSLVTGGLYNEQF
abundance: once; v_gene: TRBV9; j_gene: TRBJ1-6; d_gene: -; CDR3aa: ASSVDTGNYNSPLH
abundance: -; v_gene: TRBV5-1; j_gene: TRBJ2-7; d_gene: -; CDR3aa: ASSSQGYEQY
abundance: -; v_gene: TRBV29-1; j_gene: TRBJ2-7; d_gene: -; CDR3aa: SVQGGRYYEQY
abundance: -; v_gene: TRBV7-9; j_gene: TRBJ2-1; d_gene: -; CDR3aa: ASSRLTESSYNEQF
abundance: -; v_gene: TRBV28; j_gene: TRBJ1-5; d_gene: TRBD1; CDR3aa: ASRKWDRDQPQH
abundance: -; v_gene: TRBV19; j_gene: TRBJ2-7; d_gene: TRBD1; CDR3aa: ASSSRGQRDEQY
abundance: -; v_gene: TRBV6-4; j_gene: TRBJ1-6; d_gene: -; CDR3aa: ASSPQINSPLH
abundance: once; v_gene: TRBV10-1; j_gene: TRBJ2-4; d_gene: TRBD2; CDR3aa: ASSGRVAGAQNIQY
abundance: -; v_gene: TRBV5-4; j_gene: TRBJ1-6; d_gene: TRBD1; CDR3aa: ASSVGQGRTYNSPLH
abundance: -; v_gene: TRBV7-9; j_gene: TRBJ1-1; d_gene: TRBD1; CDR3aa: ASSLEGTGGFAEAF
abundance: -; v_gene: TRBV11-2; j_gene: TRBJ2-6; d_gene: TRBD1; CDR3aa: ASSRPGQISGANVLT
abundance: -; v_gene: TRBV15; j_gene: TRBJ1-3; d_gene: -; CDR3aa: ATSRGRVGGGGAGNTIY
abundance: once; v_gene: TRBV19; j_gene: TRBJ2-1; d_gene: TRBD2; CDR3aa: ASSIAGGRGHNEQF
abundance: -; v_gene: TRBV19; j_gene: TRBJ2-7; d_gene: TRBD1; CDR3aa: ASSSTGGEYEQY
abundance: -; v_gene: TRBV5-1; j_gene: TRBJ2-7; d_gene: TRBD1; CDR3aa: ASSLEQGSYEQY
abundance: -; v_gene: TRBV7-2; j_gene: TRBJ2-1; d_gene: TRBD2; CDR3aa: ASSSGGRAHNEQF
abundance: -; v_gene: TRBV19; j_gene: TRBJ1-1; d_gene: -; CDR3aa: ASSIGPGTEAF